What follows is one T cell receptor beta chain and its context. Authors' methods: Cell counts per sample came from amplifying reference gene primers. Profiled with immunoSEQ multiplex PCR; TCRdb holds only in-frame clones, not every one. The V and J calls and clone size were taken over from that table, and D and trimming were inferred from the DNA. The sample comprises nearly 300,000 clones, around nine tenths of which are singletons, and under 3% rests with the top ten. This specimen comes from a study of blood T cell repertoires in COVID-19. Overall study: Samples taken during acute and convalescent COVID-19 were collected in the United States, Italy and Spain.

The CDR3 loop spans 16 amino acids. V was shortened by 4 bases and J by 4 bases, with 16 bases between the two germline ends. Looked up from germline, CDR1 is SNHLY and CDR2 is FYNNEI. Individuals in the exposed group had encountered a COVID-19 case within 2 weeks preceding study entry. V usage is TRBV2 and J usage is TRBJ2-2, with D maybe TRBD2 (6 bases). The TCR originated in a woman aged 45-60 years who had been exposed to COVID-19. Sequenced input: PBMCs or T cells enriched from blood (not recorded which). The CDR3 is CASSARGTTLTGELFF. In nucleotides, the CDR3 is TGTGCCAGCAGTGCCCGGGGGACCACTCTCACCGGGGAGCTGTTTTTT.